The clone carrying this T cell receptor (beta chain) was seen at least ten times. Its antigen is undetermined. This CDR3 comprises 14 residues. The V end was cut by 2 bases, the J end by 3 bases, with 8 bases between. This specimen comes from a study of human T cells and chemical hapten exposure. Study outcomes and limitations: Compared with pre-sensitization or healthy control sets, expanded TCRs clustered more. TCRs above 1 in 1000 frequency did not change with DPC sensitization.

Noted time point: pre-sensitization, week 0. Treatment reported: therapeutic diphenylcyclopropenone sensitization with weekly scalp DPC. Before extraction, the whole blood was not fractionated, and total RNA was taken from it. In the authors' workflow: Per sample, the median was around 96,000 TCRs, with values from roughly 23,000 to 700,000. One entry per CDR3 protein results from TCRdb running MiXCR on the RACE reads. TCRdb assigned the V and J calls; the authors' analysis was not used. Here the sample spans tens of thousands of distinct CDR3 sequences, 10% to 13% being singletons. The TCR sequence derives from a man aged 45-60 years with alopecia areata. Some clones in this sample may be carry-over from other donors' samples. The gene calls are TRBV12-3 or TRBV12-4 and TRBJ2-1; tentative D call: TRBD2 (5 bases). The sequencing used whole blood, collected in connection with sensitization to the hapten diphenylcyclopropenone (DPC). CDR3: CASSLTSIYNEQFF. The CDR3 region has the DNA TGTGCCAGCAGTTTAACTAGTATCTACAATGAGCAGTTCTTC.